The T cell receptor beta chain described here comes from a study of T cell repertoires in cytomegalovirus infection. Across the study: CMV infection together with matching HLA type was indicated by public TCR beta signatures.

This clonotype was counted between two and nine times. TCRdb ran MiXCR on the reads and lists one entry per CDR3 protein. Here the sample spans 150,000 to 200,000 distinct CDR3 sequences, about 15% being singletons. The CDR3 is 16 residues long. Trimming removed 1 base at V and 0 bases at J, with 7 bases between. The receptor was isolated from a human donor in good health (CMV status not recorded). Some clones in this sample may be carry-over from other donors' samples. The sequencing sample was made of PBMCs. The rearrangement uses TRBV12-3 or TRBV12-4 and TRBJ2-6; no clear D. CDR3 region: CASSLDGRSGANVLTF. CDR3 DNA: TGTGCCAGCAGTTTAGACGGACGCTCTGGGGCCAACGTCCTGACTTTC.